This is a list of T cell receptor beta chains from one sample in a study of CD8 T cells in ankylosing spondylitis. TCRdb used MiXCR to reprocess the 5' RACE reads, holding one entry per CDR3 protein. The sample includes fewer than 550,000 distinct CDR3 sequences, about 5.4% of them seen just once. Specimen: blood, either unsorted or a sorted T cell fraction (not recorded which). The receptors originated from a male donor with ankylosing spondylitis. Each CDR3 is given without its conserved first and last residue. The order of the fields is V gene, CDR3 protein.

TRBV11-3 ASSHTLLNEQF
TRBV20-1 SASKSGWGEQY
TRBV5-6 ASSLLIQTGSPLH
TRBV7-2 ASSLLREGTQY
TRBV27 ASSLSTNEKLF
TRBV7-9 ASTLPNLYEQY
TRBV7-9 ASTPPDRLGPRNTQY
TRBV7-2 ASSLESGTPDEAF
TRBV28 ASSGQTLETQY
TRBV5-1 ASSLTGDEQF
TRBV20-1 SAKYRVTDTQY
TRBV4-3 ASSRGQGGVSYNSPLH
TRBV4-2 ASSQSEGQDYGYT
TRBV7-2 ASSPWTDQPQH
TRBV7-8 ASSLTGQLYSNQPQH
TRBV7-9 ATEAFTYNEQF
TRBV5-1 ASSSRTASSYNSPLH
TRBV2 ASTLNRQGGTQY
TRBV20-1 SARNAGAGTDTQY
TRBV6-2/TRBV6-3 ASSYIGFEAF
TRBV2 ASSEARTGNYEQY